What follows are 17 T cell receptor beta chains derived from one specimen sequenced in a study of metastatic and nonmetastatic thyroid tumors. Patients underwent thyroid surgery, and none had received any treatment before it. MiXCR re-clonotyped the PCR reads for TCRdb. This table holds about 22,000 clones, around 20% found once. The sequencing input was blood. All receptors come from a male donor with papillary thyroid cancer or a benign thyroid nodule (not recorded which). Some clones in this sample may be carry-over from other donors' samples.

This clone was detected many times. The chain uses TRBV5-1 and TRBJ2-5, with D unclear. The CDR3 covers 14 residues. Germline V CDR1 and CDR2: SGHRS, YFSETQ. V shed 4 bases and J shed 4 bases, with 14 bases lying between them. In DNA form, the CDR3 reads TGCGCCAGCAGCCCCCTTGCCCAGCGAGAGACCCAGTACTTC. It is translated as CASSPLAQRETQYF. The variable domain in full, with the rest retrieved from reference TRBV5-1 and TRBJ2-5, is KAGVTQTPRYLIKTRGQQVTLSCSPISGHRSVSWYQQTPGQGLQFLFEYFSETQRNKGNFPGRFSGRQFSNSRSEMNVSTLELGDSALYLCASSPLAQRETQYFGPGTRLLVL.

The chain joins TRBV30 to TRBJ2-1; the match to TRBD2 covers 9 bases. This CDR3 spans 15 amino acids. Trimming took 2 bases from V and 9 from J; bases not matched to a gene: 11. Per germline, CDR1 GTSNPN and CDR2 SVGIG (reference sequence). CDR3 bases: TGTGCCTGGAGTCGGGCCAGCGGGAGGTTTAGTGAGCAGTTCTTC. This gives the protein CAWSRASGRFSEQFF.

V gene TRBV12-3 or TRBV12-4 combines with J gene TRBJ2-7; 10 bases are shared with TRBD1. The V gene end was trimmed by 6 bases and the J gene end by 2 bases; junction bases not matched to a gene: 7. The CDR3 loop spans 15 amino acids. The CDR3 region is CASSPWDRGTYEQYF. The CDR3, as DNA: TGTGCCAGCAGCCCCTGGGACAGGGGAACCTACGAGCAGTACTTC.

In its sample, this clone was seen many times. CDR3 region: CASTRLAGTYNEQFF. The CDR3 DNA reads TGTGCCAGCACCAGACTAGCGGGGACATACAATGAGCAGTTCTTC. V is TRBV28 and J is TRBJ2-1, with 11 bases lining up with TRBD2. Trimming removed 7 bases from V and 4 bases from J; junction bases left unmatched: 6. The CDR3 has 15 amino acids. The germline CDR1 and CDR2 sequences are MDHEN and SYDVKM. Full variable domain (rest looked up from reference TRBV28 and TRBJ2-1): DVKVTQSSRYLVKRTGEKVFLECVQDMDHENMFWYRQDPGLGLRLIYFSYDVKMKEKGDIPEGYSVSREKKERFSLILESASTNQTSMYLCASTRLAGTYNEQFFGPGTRLTVL.

In its sample, this clone was seen many times. V and J are TRBV6-1 and TRBJ2-3; 10 bases align to TRBD1. After removal of 0 bases from V and 2 bases from J, the junction contained 5 bases not matched to a gene. CDR1 and CDR2 (germline): MNHNS, SASEGT. The CDR3 is 17 amino acids. CDR3 sequence (DNA): TGTGCCAGCAGTGAAGCTGTGGGACAGGGGATCACAGATACGCAGTATTTT. Protein: CASSEAVGQGITDTQYF.

This clone is classed as medium-sized. The chain recombines TRBV28 with TRBJ2-7, with 9 bases lining up with TRBD1. Unmatched junction bases numbered 9, after V lost 9 bases and J lost 6 bases. The germline gives CDR1 MDHEN, CDR2 SYDVKM. The CDR3 contains 13 residues. The CDR3 sequence: CASYDPGQGEQYF. DNA of the CDR3: TGTGCCAGTTACGACCCGGGACAGGGCGAGCAGTACTTC.

In its sample, this clone was seen many times. The rearrangement uses TRBV9 and TRBJ2-1, with a tentative D call TRBD2 (6 bases). The V gene lost 6 bases and the J gene lost 1 base, with 11 bases spanning the gap. Germline CDR1 and CDR2: SGDLS and YYNGEE. The CDR3 is 14 amino acids. The CDR3 DNA sequence: TGTGCCAGCACCACCGGGACTTCCTACAATGAGCAGTTCTTC. It codes for CASTTGTSYNEQFF.

This clone appeared many times. V is TRBV14 and J is TRBJ2-2, with a weak D call TRBD1 (5 bases). V was trimmed by 4 bases and J by 4 bases, leaving 16 bases between them. Per the germline V gene, CDR1 is SGHDN and CDR2 is FVKESK. This CDR3 is 16 amino acids long. CDR3: CASSPSRDSPTGELFF. The CDR3 DNA is TGTGCCAGCAGCCCTTCCCGAGACAGTCCCACCGGGGAGCTGTTTTTT.

This clone was seen repeatedly, ten times or more. Here the CDR3 DNA reads TGCAGCCCTACAGGGGCCCTTAGCTCCTACAATGAGCAGTTCTTC. Translation gives CSPTGALSSYNEQFF. V gene TRBV29-1 combines with J gene TRBJ2-1; 7 bases line up with TRBD1. J was trimmed by 0 bases and V by 8 bases; bases with no gene match: 10. This CDR3 has 15 amino acids. In germline, CDR1 is SQVTM, CDR2 ANQGSEA.

As DNA, the CDR3 is TGCAGTGCCCCGGGACAGAATGACTACGAGCAGTACTTC. Protein: CSAPGQNDYEQYF. The chain links TRBV20-1 to TRBJ2-7, with 7 bases matching TRBD1. Per the germline V gene, CDR1 is DFQATT and CDR2 is SNEGSKA (reference sequence). The CDR3 has 13 amino acids. With V trimmed by 6 bases and J by 3 bases, 8 bases remained unmatched.

This clone is termed medium-sized (0.01 to 0.1%). The genes are TRBV27 and TRBJ1-6; D not certain. The CDR3 runs to 15 residues. V gave up 5 bases and J gave up 13 bases, with 21 bases separating them. Per the germline V gene, CDR1 is MNHEY and CDR2 is SMNVEV (reference sequence). CDR3 sequence reads: CASSRIHPRVSPLHF. The CDR3 nucleotides read TGTGCCAGCAGTCGTATTCACCCGAGGGTTTCTCCCCTCCACTTT.

This clone was recorded at least ten times. This rearrangement joins TRBV11-2 to TRBJ2-7; 7 bases agree with TRBD1. J gave up 2 bases and V 2 bases, and 12 bases lay outside the gene matches. Per germline, CDR1 SGHAT and CDR2 FQNNGV. This CDR3 is built from 17 residues. The CDR3 sequence: CASSLRAAFGTAYEQYF. In nucleotides, the CDR3 is TGTGCCAGCAGCTTAAGGGCCGCCTTCGGGACAGCCTACGAGCAGTACTTC.

This clone was picked up many times. The rearrangement joins TRBV19 to TRBJ1-2, with D possibly being TRBD1 (5 bases). CDR1 and CDR2 from the germline V gene are LNHDA and SQIVND (reference sequence). Trimming removed 9 bases from V and 3 bases from J, with 14 bases in between. The CDR3 has 13 residues. As DNA, the CDR3 is TGTGCCAGCAACCCCGACAGATACTATGGCTACACCTTC. Its translation is CASNPDRYYGYTF.

This clone is labeled medium-sized. The chain is built from TRBV20-1 and TRBJ2-7; D may match TRBD1 or TRBD2 (6 bases each). Germline assignment: CDR1 DFQATT and CDR2 SNEGSKA (reference sequence). This CDR3 has 15 amino acids. Trimming cost V 3 bases and J 2 bases, with 17 bases left between them. CDR3 DNA sequence: TGCAGTGCTAGTGCCCAGGGGCGGGATCCCTACGAGCAGTACTTC. Its translation is CSASAQGRDPYEQYF.

This clone was picked up many times. DNA of the CDR3: TGTGCCACCAGTGATTTTAGTCAGGGGGTGAGCACAGATACGCAGTATTTT. This codes for CATSDFSQGVSTDTQYF. The chain carries TRBV24-1 and TRBJ2-3, with 7 bases identical to TRBD1. With V trimmed by 1 base and J by 0 bases, 6 bases remained unmatched. The CDR3 sequence is 17 residues long. Germline V CDR1 and CDR2: KGHDR, SFDVKD.

This clone has at least ten counts. This chain joins TRBV28 and TRBJ2-1; tentatively, D is TRBD2 (5 bases). V was pared by 6 bases and J by 8 bases, with 20 bases between. Germline V CDR1 and CDR2: MDHEN, SYDVKM. This CDR3 has 15 amino acids. The CDR3 region has the DNA TGTGCCAGCAGGGGCGGGCACTATCTAGGAGATGAGCAGTTCTTC. Encoded protein: CASRGGHYLGDEQFF.

The genes are TRBV4-1 and TRBJ2-1; 14 nucleotides line up with TRBD2. The CDR3 is 21 residues long. Unmatched junction bases numbered 15, after V lost 5 bases and J lost 0 bases. The V gene's germline CDR1 is MGHRA and CDR2 YSYEKL. In DNA form, the CDR3 reads TGCGCCAGCAGCTCCCTATGGACTAGCGGGAGGTCCGCCTACTCCTACAATGAGCAGTTCTTC. Amino acids: CASSSLWTSGRSAYSYNEQFF.